This TCR beta chain was captured in a study of cytomegalovirus exposure and HLA in healthy donors. In the study overall: Roughly 80% of some 390 genotyped donors fell in the Caucasian-associated ancestry cluster.

As to this clone: The antigen is not known.

The PCR was carried out with 60 Vbeta primers and 13 Jbeta primers. Method: immunoSEQ multiplex PCR; TCRdb's copy keeps in-frame clones and lacks some. The sample yields about 140,000 clones, roughly 80% seen once. Study results and caveats: HLA allele associations emerged for around 15,000 TCR beta sequences in a later analysis, at 0.05 false discovery rate. A later look showed TCR association rates differing by HLA locus, highest for DRB1 and lowest for HLA-C.

After removal of 4 bases from V and 5 bases from J, the junction contained 7 bases not matched to a gene. The V gene's germline CDR1 is SGHAT and CDR2 FQNNGV. CDR3 length equals 14 residues. This chain connects TRBV11-2 to TRBJ1-1, with 7 nucleotides matching TRBD1. Input material: PBMCs. This sequence was found in a man in his forties or fifties in good health and CMV-seropositive. The CDR3 reads CASSWTQGSTEAFF. The CDR3, as DNA: TGTGCCAGCAGCTGGACACAGGGGAGTACTGAAGCTTTCTTT.